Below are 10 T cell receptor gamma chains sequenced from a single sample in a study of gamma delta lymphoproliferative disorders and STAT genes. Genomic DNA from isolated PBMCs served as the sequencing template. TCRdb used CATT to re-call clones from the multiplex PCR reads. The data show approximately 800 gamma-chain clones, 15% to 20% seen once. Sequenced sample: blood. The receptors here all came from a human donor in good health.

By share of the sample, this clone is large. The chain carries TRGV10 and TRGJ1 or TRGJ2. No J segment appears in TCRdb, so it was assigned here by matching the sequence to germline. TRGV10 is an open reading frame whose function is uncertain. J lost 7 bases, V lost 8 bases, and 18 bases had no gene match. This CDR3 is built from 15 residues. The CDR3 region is CAAWDRGRFFYKKLF. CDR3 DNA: TGTGCTGCGTGGGACCGAGGCCGTTTCTTCTATAAGAAACTCTTT.

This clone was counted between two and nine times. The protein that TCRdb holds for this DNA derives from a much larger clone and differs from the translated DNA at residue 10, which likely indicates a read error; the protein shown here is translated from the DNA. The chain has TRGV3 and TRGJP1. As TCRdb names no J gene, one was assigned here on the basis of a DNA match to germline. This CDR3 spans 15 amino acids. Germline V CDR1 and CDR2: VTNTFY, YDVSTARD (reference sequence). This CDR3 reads CATWDRLVTDWFKIF. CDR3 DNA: TGTGCCACCTGGGACAGGCTGGTCACTGATTGGTTCAAGATATTT.

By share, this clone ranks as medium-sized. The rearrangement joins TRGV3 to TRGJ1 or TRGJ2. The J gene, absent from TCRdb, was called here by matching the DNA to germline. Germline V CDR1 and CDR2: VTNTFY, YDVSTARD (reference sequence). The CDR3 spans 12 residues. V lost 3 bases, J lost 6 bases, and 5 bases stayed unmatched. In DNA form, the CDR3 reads TGTGCCACCTGGGACTTAGCTTATAAGAAACTCTTT. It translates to CATWDLAYKKLF.

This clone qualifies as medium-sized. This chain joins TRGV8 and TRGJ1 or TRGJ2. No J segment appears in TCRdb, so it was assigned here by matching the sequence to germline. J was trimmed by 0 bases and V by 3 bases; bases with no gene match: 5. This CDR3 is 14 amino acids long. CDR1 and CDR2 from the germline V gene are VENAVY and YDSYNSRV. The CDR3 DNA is TGTGCCACCTGGGATGGATCGAATTATTATAAGAAACTCTTT. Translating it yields CATWDGSNYYKKLF.

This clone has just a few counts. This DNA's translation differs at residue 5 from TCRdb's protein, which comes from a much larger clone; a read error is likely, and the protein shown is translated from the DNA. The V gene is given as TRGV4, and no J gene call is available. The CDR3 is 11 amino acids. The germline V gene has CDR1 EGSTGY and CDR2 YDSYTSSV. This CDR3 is CATWGGRYALF. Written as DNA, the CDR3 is TGTGCCACCTGGGGTGGGAGGTACGCGCTCTTT.

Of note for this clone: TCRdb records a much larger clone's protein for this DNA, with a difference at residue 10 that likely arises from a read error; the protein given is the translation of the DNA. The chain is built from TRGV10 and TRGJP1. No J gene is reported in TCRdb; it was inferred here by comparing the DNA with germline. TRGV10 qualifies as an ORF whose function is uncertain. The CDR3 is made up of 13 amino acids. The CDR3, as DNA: TGTGCTGCGTGGCCCCTAGGGGGTTGGTGCAAGATATTT. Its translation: CAAWPLGGWCKIF.

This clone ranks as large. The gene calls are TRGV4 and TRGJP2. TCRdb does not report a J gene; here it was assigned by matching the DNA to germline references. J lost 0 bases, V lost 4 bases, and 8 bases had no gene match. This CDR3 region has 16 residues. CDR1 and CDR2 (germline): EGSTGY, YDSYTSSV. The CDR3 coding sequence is TGTGCCACCTGGGACCCTTGGGATAGTAGTGATTGGATCAAGACGTTT. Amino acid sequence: CATWDPWDSSDWIKTF.

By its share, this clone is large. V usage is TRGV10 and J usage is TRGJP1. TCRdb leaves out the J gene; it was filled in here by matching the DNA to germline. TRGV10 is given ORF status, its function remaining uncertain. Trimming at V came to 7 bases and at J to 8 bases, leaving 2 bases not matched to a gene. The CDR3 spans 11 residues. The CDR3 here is CAAWSGWFKIF. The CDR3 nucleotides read TGTGCTGCGTGGTCCGGTTGGTTCAAGATATTT.

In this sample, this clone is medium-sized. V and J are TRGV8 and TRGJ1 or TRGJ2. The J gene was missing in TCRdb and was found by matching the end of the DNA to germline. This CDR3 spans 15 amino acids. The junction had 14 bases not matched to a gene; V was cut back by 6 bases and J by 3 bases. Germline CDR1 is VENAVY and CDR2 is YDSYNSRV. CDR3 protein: CATWSPTLFYYKKLF. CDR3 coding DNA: TGTGCCACCTGGTCTCCCACCCTCTTTTATTATAAGAAACTCTTT.

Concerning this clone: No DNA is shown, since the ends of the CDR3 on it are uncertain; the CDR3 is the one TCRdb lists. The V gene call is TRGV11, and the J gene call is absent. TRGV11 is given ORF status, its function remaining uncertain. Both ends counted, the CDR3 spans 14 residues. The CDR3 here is CTTVPAGLDWKELF.